This T cell receptor (beta chain) was identified during a study of Ad26.COV2.S vaccination and SARS-CoV-2 variants. This clone was seen only a few times. Its antigen is still unknown. Stated treatment: roughly 19 received Ad26.COV2.S at low or high dose, single or two shots; roughly 5 received placebo; per-sample allocation not given. Samples were taken on day 63 after the first vaccine or placebo injection. This vaccine is an Ad26 vector that expresses the Wuhan-strain SARS-CoV-2 spike. Study findings and constraints: Assessments of TCR breadth and depth may have underestimated the total T cell responses. CD8+ and CD4+ T cells specific for spike reportedly responded with substantial breadth after vaccination.

The V gene lost 7 bases and the J gene lost 7 bases, with 16 bases spanning the gap. The V gene's germline CDR1 is LNHDA and CDR2 SQIVND (reference sequence). The CDR3 covers 14 residues. Some clones are missing from TCRdb's copy, which holds only in-frame ones; the method was immunoSEQ multiplex PCR. The data hold around 380,000 clones, with approximately 90% observed a single time. This specimen was peripheral blood, taken in a trial of Ad26.COV2.S vaccine versus placebo. This receptor was taken from a person between 18 and 65 years old who received the Ad26.COV2.S COVID-19 vaccine or a placebo. This chain connects TRBV19 to TRBJ1-4, with TRBD1 as a possible D gene (5 bases). CDR3 in DNA: TGTGCCAGTAACGCCGGGGCCGAAGTTGAAAAACTGTTTTTT. As protein: CASNAGAEVEKLFF. Combining the CDR3 with reference TRBV19 and TRBJ1-4 gives the whole variable domain DGGITQSPKYLFRKEGQNVTLSCEQNLNHDAMYWYRQDPGQGLRLIYYSQIVNDFQKGDIAEGYSVSREKKESFPLTVTSAQKNPTAFYLCASNAGAEVEKLFFGSGTQLSVL.